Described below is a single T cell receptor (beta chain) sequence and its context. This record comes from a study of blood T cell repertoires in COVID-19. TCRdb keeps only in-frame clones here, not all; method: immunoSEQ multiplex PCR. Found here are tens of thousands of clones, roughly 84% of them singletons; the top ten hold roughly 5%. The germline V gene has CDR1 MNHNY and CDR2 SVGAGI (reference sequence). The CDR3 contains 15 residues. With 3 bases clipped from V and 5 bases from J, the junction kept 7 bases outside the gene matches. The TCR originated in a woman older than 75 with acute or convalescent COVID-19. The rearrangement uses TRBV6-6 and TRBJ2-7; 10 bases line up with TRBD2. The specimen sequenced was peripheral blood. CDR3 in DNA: TGTGCCAGCAGTTATACTAGCGGGGTAGCTCACGAGCAGTACTTC. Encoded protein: CASSYTSGVAHEQYF.